This TCR beta chain originates from a study of cytomegalovirus exposure and HLA in healthy donors. Study background: Caucasian-associated ancestry cluster membership applied to about 77% of about 370 genotyped donors.

On this clone: Its matching antigen is unknown.

Primers: 60 Vbeta forward and 13 Jbeta reverse. Repertoires were generated with immunoSEQ multiplex PCR, while TCRdb's copy carries only in-frame clones and drops some. The sample holds around 110,000 clones, under 90% seen once. Germline values: CDR1 MNHEY, CDR2 SMNVEV (reference sequence). V was pared by 8 bases and J by 2 bases, with 8 bases of the junction left unmatched. This CDR3 has 14 amino acids. General study results and limits: Later analysis demonstrated an association between a missense DCLRE1C variant and TCR beta V- and J-gene trimming. The later analysis indicated that the majority of CMV-associated TCR beta chains appeared HLA-restricted. Later work showed greater clonal expansion in HLA-associated TCR beta chains than in equally common others.

The chain links TRBV27 to TRBJ2-7, with 8 nucleotides matching TRBD2. The TCR was taken from a woman in her twenties or thirties in good health and CMV-seronegative. Material for sequencing was PBMCs. CDR3 loop: CASCPIAGPYEQYF. The DNA for the CDR3 is TGTGCCAGCTGCCCCATAGCGGGACCCTACGAGCAGTACTTC.